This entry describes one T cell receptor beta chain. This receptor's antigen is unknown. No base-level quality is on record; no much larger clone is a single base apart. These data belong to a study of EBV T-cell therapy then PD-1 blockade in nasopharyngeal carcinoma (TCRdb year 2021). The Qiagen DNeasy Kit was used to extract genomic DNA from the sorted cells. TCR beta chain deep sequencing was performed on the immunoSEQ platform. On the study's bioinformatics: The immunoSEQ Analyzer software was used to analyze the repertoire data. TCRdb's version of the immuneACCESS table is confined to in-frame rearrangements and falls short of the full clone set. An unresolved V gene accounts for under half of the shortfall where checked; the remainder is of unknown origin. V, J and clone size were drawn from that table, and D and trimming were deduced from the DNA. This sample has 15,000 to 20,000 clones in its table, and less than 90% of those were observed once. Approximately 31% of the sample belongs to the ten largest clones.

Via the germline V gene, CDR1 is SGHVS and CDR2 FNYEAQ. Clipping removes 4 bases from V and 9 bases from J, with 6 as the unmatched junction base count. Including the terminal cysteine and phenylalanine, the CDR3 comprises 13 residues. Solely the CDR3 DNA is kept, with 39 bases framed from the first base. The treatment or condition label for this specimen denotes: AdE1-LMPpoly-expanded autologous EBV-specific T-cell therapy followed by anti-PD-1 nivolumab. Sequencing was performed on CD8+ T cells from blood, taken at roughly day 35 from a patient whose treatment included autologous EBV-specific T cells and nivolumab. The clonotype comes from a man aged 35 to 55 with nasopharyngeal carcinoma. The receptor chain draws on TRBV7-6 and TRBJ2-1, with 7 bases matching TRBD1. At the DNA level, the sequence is TGTGCCAGCAGCTCCCGAGGGGGCGTTGAGCAGTTCTTC. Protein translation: CASSSRGGVEQFF. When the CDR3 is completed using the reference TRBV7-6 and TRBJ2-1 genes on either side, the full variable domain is GAGVSQSPRYKVTKRGQDVALRCDPISGHVSLYWYRQALGQGPEFLTYFNYEAQQDKSGLPNDRFSAERPEGSISTLTIQRTEQRDSAMYRCASSSRGGVEQFFGPGTRLTVL.